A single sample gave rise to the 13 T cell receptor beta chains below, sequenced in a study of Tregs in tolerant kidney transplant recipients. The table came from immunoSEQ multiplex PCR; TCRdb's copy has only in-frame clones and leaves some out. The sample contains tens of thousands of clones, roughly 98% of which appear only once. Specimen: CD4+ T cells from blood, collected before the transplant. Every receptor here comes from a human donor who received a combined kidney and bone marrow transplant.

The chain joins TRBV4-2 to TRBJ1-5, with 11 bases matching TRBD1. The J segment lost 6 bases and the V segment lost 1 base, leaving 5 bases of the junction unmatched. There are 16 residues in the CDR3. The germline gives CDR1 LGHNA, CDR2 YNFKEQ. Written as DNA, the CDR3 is TGTGCCAGCAGCCAAGGGGACAGGGGGGGAACTCAGCCCCAGCATTTT. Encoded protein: CASSQGDRGGTQPQHF.

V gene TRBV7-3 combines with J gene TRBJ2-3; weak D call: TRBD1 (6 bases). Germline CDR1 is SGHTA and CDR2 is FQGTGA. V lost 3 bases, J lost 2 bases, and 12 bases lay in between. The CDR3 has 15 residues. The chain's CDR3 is CASSFEGDSTDTQYF. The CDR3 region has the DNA TGTGCCAGCAGCTTTGAGGGGGATTCCACAGATACGCAGTATTTT.

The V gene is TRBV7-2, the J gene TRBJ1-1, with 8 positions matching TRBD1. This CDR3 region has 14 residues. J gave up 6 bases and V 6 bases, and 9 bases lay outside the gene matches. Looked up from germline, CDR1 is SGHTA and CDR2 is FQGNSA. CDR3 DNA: TGTGCCAGCAGTATGACAGGGGATTCGGCTGAAGCTTTCTTT. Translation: CASSMTGDSAEAFF. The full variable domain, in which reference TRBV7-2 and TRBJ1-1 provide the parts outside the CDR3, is GAGVSQSPSNKVTEKGKDVELRCDPISGHTALYWYRQSLGQGLEFLIYFQGNSAPDKSGLPSDRFSAERTGGSVSTLTIQRTQQEDSAVYLCASSMTGDSAEAFFGQGTRLTVV.

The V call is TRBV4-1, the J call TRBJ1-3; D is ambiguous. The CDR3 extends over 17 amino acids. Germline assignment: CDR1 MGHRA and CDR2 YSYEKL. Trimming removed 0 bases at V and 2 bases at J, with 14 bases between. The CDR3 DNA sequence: TGCGCCAGCAGCCAAGATGTGAGAGAGAGCACTGGAAACACCATATATTTT. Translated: CASSQDVRESTGNTIYF.

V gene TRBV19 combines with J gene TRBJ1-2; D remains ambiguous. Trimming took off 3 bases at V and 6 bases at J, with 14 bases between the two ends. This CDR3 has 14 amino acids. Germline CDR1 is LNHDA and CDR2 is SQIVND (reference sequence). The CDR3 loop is CASSISWAGDGYTF. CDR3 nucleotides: TGTGCCAGTAGTATTAGTTGGGCGGGAGATGGCTACACCTTC.

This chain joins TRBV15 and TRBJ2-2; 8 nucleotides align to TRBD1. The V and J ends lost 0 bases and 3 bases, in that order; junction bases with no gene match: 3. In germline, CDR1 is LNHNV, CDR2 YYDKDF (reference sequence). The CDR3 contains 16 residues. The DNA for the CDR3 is TGTGCCACCAGCAGAGACCGGACAGGGCACACCGGGGAGCTGTTTTTT. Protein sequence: CATSRDRTGHTGELFF.

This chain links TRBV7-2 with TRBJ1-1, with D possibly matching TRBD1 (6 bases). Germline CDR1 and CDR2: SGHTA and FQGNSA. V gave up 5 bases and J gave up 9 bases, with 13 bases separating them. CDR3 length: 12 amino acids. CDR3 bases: TGTGCCAGCAGCGCTCGACAGGACAAAGCTTTCTTT. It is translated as CASSARQDKAFF.

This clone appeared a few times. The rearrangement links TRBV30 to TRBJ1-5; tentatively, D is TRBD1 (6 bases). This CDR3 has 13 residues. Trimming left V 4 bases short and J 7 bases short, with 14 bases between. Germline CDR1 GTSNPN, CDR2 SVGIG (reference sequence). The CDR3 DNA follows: TGTGCCTGGACCTCAGGGGACGGGCAGCCCCAGCATTTT. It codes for CAWTSGDGQPQHF.

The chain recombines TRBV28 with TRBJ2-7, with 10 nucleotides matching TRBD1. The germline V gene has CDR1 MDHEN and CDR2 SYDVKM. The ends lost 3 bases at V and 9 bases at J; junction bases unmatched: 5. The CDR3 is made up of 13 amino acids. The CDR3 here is CASSFRQGAGQYF. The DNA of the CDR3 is TGTGCCAGCAGTTTCCGACAGGGGGCTGGGCAGTACTTC.

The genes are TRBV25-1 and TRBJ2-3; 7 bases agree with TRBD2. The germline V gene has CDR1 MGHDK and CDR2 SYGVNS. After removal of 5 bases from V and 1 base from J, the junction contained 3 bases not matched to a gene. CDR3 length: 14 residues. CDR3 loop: CASSYAGGTDTQYF. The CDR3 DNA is TGTGCCAGCAGTTATGCGGGGGGCACAGATACGCAGTATTTT.

The CDR3 coding sequence is TGTGCCAGCAGCTTAGAGGGGCCACGGGCCTCTGGGGCCAACGTCCTGACTTTC. Amino acids: CASSLEGPRASGANVLTF. The chain employs TRBV7-2 and TRBJ2-6; a weak D match, TRBD1 (5 bases). Trimming removed 1 base from V and 0 bases from J, with 13 bases in between. Germline assignment: CDR1 SGHTA and CDR2 FQGNSA. The CDR3 has 18 amino acids.

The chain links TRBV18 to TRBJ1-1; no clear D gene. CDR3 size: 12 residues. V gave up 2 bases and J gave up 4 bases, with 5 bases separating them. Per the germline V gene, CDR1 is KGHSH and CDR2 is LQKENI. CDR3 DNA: TGTGCCAGCTCACCAGGCAGCACTGAAGCTTTCTTT. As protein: CASSPGSTEAFF.

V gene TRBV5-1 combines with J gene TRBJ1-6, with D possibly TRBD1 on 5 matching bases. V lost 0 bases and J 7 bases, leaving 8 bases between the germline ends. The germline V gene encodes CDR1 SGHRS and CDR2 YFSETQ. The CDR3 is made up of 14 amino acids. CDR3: CASSLDRSNSPLHF. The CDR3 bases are TGCGCCAGCAGCTTGGACAGGTCGAATTCACCCCTCCACTTT.